Listed here are 20 T cell receptor beta chains from one sample, sequenced in a study of OX40 agonist ivuxolimab in advanced cancers. Sequencing was performed with immunoSEQ multiplex PCR; in TCRdb, only in-frame clones are kept and a portion is missing. The table has 55,000 to 70,000 clones, 84% seen once. Specimen: CD4+ or CD8+ T cells sorted from blood, collected in a trial of the OX40 agonist ivuxolimab. The receptors were sampled from an adult with an advanced solid tumor such as melanoma, head and neck, liver or kidney cancer.

About this clone: One end of the junction does not line up with germline, which may come from a read error. This rearrangement joins TRBV7-9 to TRBJ1-1; no clear D. Germline V lookup: CDR1 SEHNR, CDR2 FQNEAQ (reference sequence). This CDR3 has 14 residues. CDR3 bases: TGTACCAGCAGCTTAGCGATGGCGAACACTGAAGCTTTCTTT. Its protein is CTSSLAMANTEAFF.

The V call is TRBV27, the J call TRBJ2-1; the match to TRBD2 covers 12 bases. This CDR3 region has 17 residues. Germline trimming cut 6 bases from V and 3 bases from J; bases unmatched to any gene: 9. The V gene's germline CDR1 is MNHEY and CDR2 SMNVEV (reference sequence). CDR3 protein: CASRVLAGGRIYNEQFF. The DNA of the CDR3 is TGTGCCAGCAGGGTGCTAGCGGGAGGGAGAATCTACAATGAGCAGTTCTTC.

The chain links TRBV7-3 to TRBJ2-2, with D maybe TRBD1 (5 bases). Germline V lookup: CDR1 SGHTA, CDR2 FQGTGA. Between the trimmed V and J ends, which lost 4 bases and 6 bases, there was a span of 15 bases. This CDR3 is built from 15 residues. CDR3 sequence reads: CASSSSQGFAGELFF. Written as DNA, the CDR3 is TGTGCCAGCAGCTCTTCGCAGGGATTCGCCGGGGAGCTGTTTTTT.

The chain recombines TRBV11-2 with TRBJ2-3; 7 bases match TRBD2. Germline CDR1 is SGHAT and CDR2 is FQNNGV. The CDR3 loop spans 15 amino acids. V dropped 4 bases and J dropped 2; count of bases not matched to a gene: 6. The CDR3 reads CASSWSGANTDTQYF. DNA of the CDR3: TGTGCCAGCAGCTGGAGCGGGGCTAACACAGATACGCAGTATTTT.

The CDR3 region has the DNA TGTGCCAGCAGTTCGTATAATTCACCCCTCCACTTT. As protein: CASSSYNSPLHF. The chain employs TRBV28 and TRBJ1-6, with D hard to call. V shed 4 bases and J shed 4 bases, with 2 bases lying between them. CDR3 length equals 12 residues. In germline, CDR1 is MDHEN, CDR2 SYDVKM.

This clone was picked up one time. The rearrangement links TRBV7-8 to TRBJ1-1; the match to TRBD1 covers 8 bases. Germline V gene sequence: CDR1 SGHVS, CDR2 FQNEAQ. The junction had 5 bases not matched to a gene; V was cut back by 0 bases and J by 5 bases. CDR3 length: 15 amino acids. This CDR3 is CASSLAQGAGTEAFF. Here the CDR3 DNA reads TGTGCCAGCAGCTTAGCGCAGGGGGCCGGGACTGAAGCTTTCTTT. The complete variable domain, with remaining parts taken from reference TRBV7-8 and TRBJ1-1, reads GAGVSQSPRYKVAKRGQDVALRCDPISGHVSLFWYQQALGQGPEFLTYFQNEAQLDKSGLPSDRFFAERPEGSVSTLKIQRTQQEDSAVYLCASSLAQGAGTEAFFGQGTRLTVV.

The rearrangement joins TRBV6-5 to TRBJ1-6; D is undetermined. Trimming stripped 7 bases from V and 7 bases from J, with 8 bases between. Germline loops: CDR1 MNHEY, CDR2 SVGAGI. This CDR3 has 12 residues. CDR3 DNA: TGTGCCAGCACTTCACAGAATTCACCCCTCCACTTT. Protein product: CASTSQNSPLHF.

CDR3 amino acids: CASSSDVPYEQYF. CDR3 coding DNA: TGTGCCAGCAGTAGTGATGTACCCTACGAGCAGTACTTC. The chain couples TRBV2 to TRBJ2-7, with D uncertain. Between the trimmed V and J ends, which lost 5 bases and 2 bases, there was a span of 10 bases. The CDR3 covers 13 residues. Germline V gene data show CDR1 as SNHLY and CDR2 as FYNNEI.

The chain has TRBV5-1 and TRBJ2-7, with TRBD1 as a possible D gene (6 bases). V lost 3 bases and J 2 bases, leaving 15 bases between the germline ends. Germline V lookup: CDR1 SGHRS, CDR2 YFSETQ. The CDR3 sequence is 15 residues long. CDR3 residues: CASSSDTGFAYEQYF. The CDR3 DNA reads as TGCGCCAGCAGCTCGGACACAGGGTTCGCCTACGAGCAGTACTTC.

The chain has TRBV27 and TRBJ1-4; D unclear. Looked up from germline, CDR1 is MNHEY and CDR2 is SMNVEV (reference sequence). With 8 bases removed from V and 7 bases from J, the gap between germline ends came to 14 bases. The CDR3 runs to 13 residues. As DNA, the CDR3 is TGTGCCAGCGGCCTTGAGAGGTCTGAAAAACTGTTTTTT. Its protein is CASGLERSEKLFF.

In its sample, this clone was seen once. The chain employs TRBV5-8 and TRBJ2-1, with D perhaps TRBD1 or TRBD2 (6 bases each). The V end lost 0 bases, the J end lost 9 bases, and 16 bases lay between the germline ends. This CDR3 has 15 residues. CDR1 and CDR2 (germline): SGHTS, YDEGEE. The CDR3 is CASSLVRGRIGEQFF. Here the CDR3 DNA reads TGTGCCAGCAGCTTGGTCCGGGGGCGGATCGGTGAGCAGTTCTTC.

The genes are TRBV19 and TRBJ1-5, with unresolved D. Germline lookup yields CDR1 LNHDA and CDR2 SQIVND (reference sequence). V was pared by 6 bases and J by 0 bases, with 12 bases between. There are 15 residues in the CDR3. Here the CDR3 DNA reads TGTGCCAGTAGATTGGAGGCTTATAGCAATCAGCCCCAGCATTTT. Its translation is CASRLEAYSNQPQHF.

The chain links TRBV25-1 to TRBJ2-3; D remains ambiguous. Trimming took 0 bases from V and 4 from J, leaving 8 bases between them. The CDR3 is 14 residues long. Per the germline V gene, CDR1 is MGHDK and CDR2 is SYGVNS. The CDR3 is CASSEYSPSDTQYF. In DNA, the CDR3 is TGTGCCAGCAGTGAATATAGTCCGTCAGATACGCAGTATTTT.

The chain uses TRBV28 and TRBJ1-1, with unresolved D. This CDR3 region has 16 residues. Germline-derived CDR1 and CDR2 are MDHEN and SYDVKM. The V gene lost 3 bases and the J gene lost 0 bases, with 14 bases spanning the gap. CDR3 sequence (DNA): TGTGCCAGCAGTTTCATCCGGCATAACATGAACACTGAAGCTTTCTTT. It yields the protein CASSFIRHNMNTEAFF.

This rearrangement joins TRBV6-1 to TRBJ2-7; 8 bases are a match to TRBD2. With V trimmed by 6 bases and J by 2 bases, 9 bases remained unmatched. The CDR3 is made up of 15 amino acids. CDR1 and CDR2 (germline): MNHNS, SASEGT. CDR3 DNA sequence: TGTGCCAGCAGCGGGAGGGAGCGGGGAACCTACGAGCAGTACTTC. This encodes CASSGRERGTYEQYF.

The gene calls are TRBV7-3 and TRBJ2-1, with 9 bases fitting TRBD1. CDR1 and CDR2 from the germline V gene are SGHTA and FQGTGA. V lost 5 bases and J lost 3; bases outside the gene matches: 8. The CDR3 is 16 residues long. The CDR3 region is CASSPQGAADYNEQFF. CDR3 nucleotide sequence: TGTGCCAGCAGCCCACAGGGGGCCGCAGACTACAATGAGCAGTTCTTC.

This chain uses TRBV7-2 with TRBJ2-7; 9 nucleotides align to TRBD2. The CDR3 spans 15 residues. V dropped 2 bases and J dropped 4; count of bases not matched to a gene: 6. Germline loops: CDR1 SGHTA, CDR2 FQGNSA. The DNA of the CDR3 is TGTGCCAGCAGCTTACGTTGGACTAGCGCATACGAGCAGTACTTC. It is translated as CASSLRWTSAYEQYF.

The chain links TRBV6-6 to TRBJ2-7; D remains unclear. The CDR3 contains 12 residues. The ends were cut back, 5 bases at V and 4 bases at J, with 9 bases in the middle. Germline V lookup: CDR1 MNHNY, CDR2 SVGAGI (reference sequence). In nucleotides, the CDR3 is TGTGCCAGCAGTCGACCCAAATACGAGCAGTACTTC. It translates to CASSRPKYEQYF.

In its sample, this clone was seen once. The V and J genes are TRBV7-8 and TRBJ2-3, with 10 bases matching TRBD1. V shed 5 bases and J 1 base; nucleotides not matched to a gene: 3. This CDR3 comprises 15 residues. Germline assignment: CDR1 SGHVS and CDR2 FQNEAQ. CDR3 coding DNA: TGTGCCAGCAGCATCGGGACAGGGGGCACAGATACGCAGTATTTT. Its translation: CASSIGTGGTDTQYF.

The rearrangement links TRBV6-6 to TRBJ1-5; D gene uncertain. Trimming left V 7 bases short and J 6 bases short, with 13 bases between. Germline loops: CDR1 MNHNY, CDR2 SVGAGI (reference sequence). The CDR3 contains 13 residues. The CDR3 region is CASTERVGQPQHF. The DNA of the CDR3 is TGTGCCAGCACTGAGCGAGTAGGTCAGCCCCAGCATTTT.